Reported below is one T cell receptor (beta chain). What it binds is unknown. The table came from immunoSEQ multiplex PCR; TCRdb's copy has only in-frame clones and leaves some out. The sample carries some 2,000,000 clones, about 95% recorded once. Naive CD8 cells lacked CD45RO, underwent positive selection for CCR7 and left out terminally differentiated effector memory CD45RA+ cells. This record comes from a study of shared clonotypes between healthy human individuals. Regarding the study as a whole: Non-shared clonotypes were found to have lower generation probabilities than the clonotypes that were shared by all four of the sorted-subset donors. The sharing of around 5% of naive CD4 clonotypes was seen across a few donors. Rarefaction showed sorted-subset sequencing was incomplete despite large depth.

Source material: naive CD8+ T cells sorted from blood. This receptor was obtained from a man between 18 and 29 years old in good health.

The CDR3 bases are TGTGCCATCCAAACAGGGTCTGCCTACAATGAGCAGTTCTTC. This gives the protein CAIQTGSAYNEQFF. The rearrangement links TRBV2 to TRBJ2-1; D is possibly TRBD1 (6 bases). Germline assignment: CDR1 SNHLY and CDR2 FYNNEI. Trimming took off 10 bases at V and 2 bases at J, with 15 bases between the two ends. The length of the CDR3 is 14 residues.